The present T cell receptor (beta chain) was sequenced within a study of CD8 T cells in Susac syndrome. Random hexamers primed reverse transcription of about 0.45 to 1 ug RNA. Amplification of the TCR beta CDR3 was carried out by immunoSEQ multiplex PCR, which spanned a total of 54 Vbeta and 13 Jbeta segments. TCRdb recomputed calls from the immunoSEQ multiplex PCR reads with MiXCR, one row per CDR3 protein. Among under 200,000 distinct CDR3 sequences listed, approximately 93% were seen once. In blood CD8+ and CD4+ T cells, TCR beta underwent sequencing. CDR1 is MNHEY and CDR2 is SVGEGT in the germline V gene. The CDR3 extends over 14 amino acids. Between the trimmed V and J ends, which lost 2 bases and 9 bases, there was a span of 11 bases.

The clonotype was recovered from a human donor in good health. The chain has TRBV6-2 or TRBV6-3 and TRBJ1-6; D ambiguous. The specimen sequenced was CD4+ T cells from PBMCs. CDR3 in amino acids: CASSYNSGGSPLHF. The CDR3 DNA reads as TGTGCCAGCAGTTACAATTCGGGTGGTTCACCCCTCCACTTT.